Listed here is a single TCR beta chain. Cohort placement rested on clinical history that participants reported themselves. Recovered participants had two consecutive negative NP/OP PCR tests, healthcare professional clearance, or symptom resolution. Profiled with immunoSEQ multiplex PCR; TCRdb holds only in-frame clones, not every one. This sample has about 320,000 clones, with roughly 85% found just once. The data derive from a study of blood T cell repertoires in COVID-19. Overall study context: Sample material is recorded as cDNA or gDNA derived from T cells, B-cell-depleted T cells, or PBMCs.

CDR1 and CDR2 from the germline V gene are SGHTA and FQGTGA. V trimming: 2 bases; J trimming: 1 base; junction bases outside the gene matches: 13. The CDR3 spans 18 residues. This TCR came from a young woman who had recovered from COVID-19. The V call is TRBV7-3, the J call TRBJ1-1, with 7 bases fitting TRBD1. Sequences were obtained from PBMCs or T cells enriched from blood (not recorded which). The CDR3 is CASSLLGQAGGGNTEAFF. Written as DNA, the CDR3 is TGTGCCAGCAGCTTACTCGGACAGGCCGGGGGAGGGAACACTGAAGCTTTCTTT.